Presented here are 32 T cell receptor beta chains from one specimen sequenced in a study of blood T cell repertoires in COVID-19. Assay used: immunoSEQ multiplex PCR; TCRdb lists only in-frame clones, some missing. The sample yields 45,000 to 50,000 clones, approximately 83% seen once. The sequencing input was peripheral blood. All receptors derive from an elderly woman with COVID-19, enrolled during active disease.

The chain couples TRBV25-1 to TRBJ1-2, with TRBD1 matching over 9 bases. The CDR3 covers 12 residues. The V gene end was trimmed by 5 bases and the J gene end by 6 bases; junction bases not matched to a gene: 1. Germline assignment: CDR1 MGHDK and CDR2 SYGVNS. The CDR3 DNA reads TGTGCCAGCAGTTGGACAGGGGATGGCTACACCTTC. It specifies CASSWTGDGYTF.

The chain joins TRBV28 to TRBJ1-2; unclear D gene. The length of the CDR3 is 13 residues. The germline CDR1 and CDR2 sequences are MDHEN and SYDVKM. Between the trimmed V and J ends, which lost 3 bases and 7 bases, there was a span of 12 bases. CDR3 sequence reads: CASSFPSYSGYTF. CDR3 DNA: TGTGCCAGCAGTTTCCCCAGTTACAGTGGCTACACCTTC.

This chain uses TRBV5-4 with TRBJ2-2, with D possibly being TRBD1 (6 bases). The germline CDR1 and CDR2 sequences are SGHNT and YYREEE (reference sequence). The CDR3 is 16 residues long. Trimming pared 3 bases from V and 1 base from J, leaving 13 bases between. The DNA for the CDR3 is TGTGCCAGCAGCTCTCCAGGGGCCCGGAACACCGGGGAGCTGTTTTTT. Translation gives CASSSPGARNTGELFF. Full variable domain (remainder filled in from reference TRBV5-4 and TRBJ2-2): ETGVTQSPTHLIKTRGQQVTLRCSSQSGHNTVSWYQQALGQGPQFIFQYYREEENGRGNFPPRFSGLQFPNYSSELNVNALELDDSALYLCASSSPGARNTGELFFGEGSRLTVL.

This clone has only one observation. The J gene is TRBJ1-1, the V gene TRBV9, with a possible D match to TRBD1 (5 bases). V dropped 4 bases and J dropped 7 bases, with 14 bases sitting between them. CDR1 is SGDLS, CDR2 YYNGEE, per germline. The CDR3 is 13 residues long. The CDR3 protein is CASSLWGADEAFF. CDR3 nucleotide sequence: TGTGCCAGCAGCCTTTGGGGCGCGGATGAAGCTTTCTTT. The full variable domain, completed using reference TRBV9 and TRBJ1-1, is DSGVTQTPKHLITATGQRVTLRCSPRSGDLSVYWYQQSLDQGLQFLIQYYNGEERAKGNILERFSAQQFPDLHSELNLSSLELGDSALYFCASSLWGADEAFFGQGTRLTVV.

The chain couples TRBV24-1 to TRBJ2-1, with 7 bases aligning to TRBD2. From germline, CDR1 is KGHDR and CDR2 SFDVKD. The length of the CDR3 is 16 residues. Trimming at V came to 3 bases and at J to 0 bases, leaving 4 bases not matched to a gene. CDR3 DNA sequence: TGTGCCACCAGTGATCAGCGGGACCGCTCCTACAATGAGCAGTTCTTC. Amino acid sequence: CATSDQRDRSYNEQFF.

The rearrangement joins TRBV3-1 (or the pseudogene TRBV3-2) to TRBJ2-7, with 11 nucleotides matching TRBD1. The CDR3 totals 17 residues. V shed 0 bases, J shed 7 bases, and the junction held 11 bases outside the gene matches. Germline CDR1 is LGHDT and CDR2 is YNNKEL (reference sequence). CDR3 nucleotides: TGTGCCAGCAGCCAAGATAGTAGGACAGGGGGCTGGAGGGAGCAGTACTTC. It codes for CASSQDSRTGGWREQYF.

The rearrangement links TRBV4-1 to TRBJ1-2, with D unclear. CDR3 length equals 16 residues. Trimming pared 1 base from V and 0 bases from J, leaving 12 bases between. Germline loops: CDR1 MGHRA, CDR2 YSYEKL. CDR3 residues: CASSQAGSLANYGYTF. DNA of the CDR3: TGCGCCAGCAGCCAAGCCGGGTCGTTAGCTAACTATGGCTACACCTTC.

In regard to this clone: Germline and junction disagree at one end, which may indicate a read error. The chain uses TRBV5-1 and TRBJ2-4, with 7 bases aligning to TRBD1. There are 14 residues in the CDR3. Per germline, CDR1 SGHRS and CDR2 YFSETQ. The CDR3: CASSPGTAENIQYF. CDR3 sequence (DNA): TGCGCCAGCAGCCCAGGGACAGCCGAAAACATTCAGTACTTC. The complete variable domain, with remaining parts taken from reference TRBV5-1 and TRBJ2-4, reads KAGVTQTPRYLIKTRGQQVTLSCSPISGHRSVSWYQQTPGQGLQFLFEYFSETQRNKGNFPGRFSGRQFSNSRSEMNVSTLELGDSALYLCASSPGTAENIQYFGAGTRLSVL.

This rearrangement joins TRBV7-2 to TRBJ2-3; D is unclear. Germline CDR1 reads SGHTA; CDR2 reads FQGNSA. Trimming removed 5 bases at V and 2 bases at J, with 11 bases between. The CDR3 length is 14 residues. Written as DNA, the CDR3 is TGTGCCAGCAGCCGTGACTGGAACACAGATACGCAGTATTTT. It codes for CASSRDWNTDTQYF.

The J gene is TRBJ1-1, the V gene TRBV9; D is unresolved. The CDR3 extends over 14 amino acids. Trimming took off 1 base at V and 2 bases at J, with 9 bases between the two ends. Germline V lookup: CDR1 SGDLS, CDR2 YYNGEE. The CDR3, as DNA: TGTGCCAGCAGCGTAATACGGGGTAACACTGAAGCTTTCTTT. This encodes CASSVIRGNTEAFF.

CDR3 loop: CASRLRRQPQHF. CDR3 DNA: TGTGCCAGCAGACTTCGTCGGCAGCCCCAGCATTTT. This chain connects TRBV12-3 or TRBV12-4 to TRBJ1-5; D not resolved. Between the trimmed V and J ends, which lost 6 bases and 7 bases, there was a span of 10 bases. This CDR3 region has 12 residues.

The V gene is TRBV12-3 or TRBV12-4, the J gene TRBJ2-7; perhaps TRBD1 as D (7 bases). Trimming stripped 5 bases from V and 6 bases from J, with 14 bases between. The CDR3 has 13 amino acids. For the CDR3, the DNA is TGTGCCAGCAGTCTCCAGGGGGGAGGCGAGCAGTACTTC. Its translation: CASSLQGGGEQYF.

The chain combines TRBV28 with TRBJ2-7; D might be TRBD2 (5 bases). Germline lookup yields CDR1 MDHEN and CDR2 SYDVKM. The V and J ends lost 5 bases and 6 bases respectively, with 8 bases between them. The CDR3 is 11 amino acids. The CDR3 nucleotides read TGTGCCAGCAGTCTTCGGGGCGAGCAGTACTTC. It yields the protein CASSLRGEQYF.

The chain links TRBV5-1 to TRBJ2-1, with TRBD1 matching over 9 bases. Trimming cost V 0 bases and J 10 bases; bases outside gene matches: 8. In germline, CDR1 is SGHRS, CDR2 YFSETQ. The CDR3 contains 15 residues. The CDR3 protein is CASSLADRGYREQFF. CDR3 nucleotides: TGCGCCAGCAGCTTGGCGGACAGGGGATATAGGGAGCAGTTCTTC.

The CDR3 nucleotides are TGTGCCAGCAGCCCCATGGGGGTAGCGGGCGAGGATACGCAGTATTTT. This gives the protein CASSPMGVAGEDTQYF. The gene calls are TRBV7-2 and TRBJ2-3, with TRBD2 identical over 7 bases. Germline V CDR1 and CDR2: SGHTA, FQGNSA. The V and J ends lost 5 bases and 6 bases, in that order; junction bases with no gene match: 14. This CDR3 spans 16 amino acids.

The CDR3: CASSLSAYEQYF. The CDR3 DNA sequence: TGTGCCAGCAGTTTATCGGCCTACGAGCAGTACTTC. The rearrangement uses TRBV12-3 or TRBV12-4 and TRBJ2-7; D gene unclear. This CDR3 has 12 amino acids. Between the trimmed V and J ends, which lost 2 bases and 2 bases, there was a span of 4 bases.

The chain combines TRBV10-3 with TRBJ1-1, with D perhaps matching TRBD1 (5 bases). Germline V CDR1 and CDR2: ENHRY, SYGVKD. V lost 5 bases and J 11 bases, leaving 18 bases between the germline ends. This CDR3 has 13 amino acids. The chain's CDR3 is CAISPSAGSVAFF. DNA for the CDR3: TGTGCCATCAGTCCCTCAGCAGGGTCTGTTGCTTTCTTT.

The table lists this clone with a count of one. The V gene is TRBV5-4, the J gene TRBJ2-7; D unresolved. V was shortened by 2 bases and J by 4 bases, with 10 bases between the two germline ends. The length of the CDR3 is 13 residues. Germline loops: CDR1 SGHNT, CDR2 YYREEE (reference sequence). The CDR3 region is CASSLVDTYEQYF. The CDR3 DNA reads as TGTGCCAGCAGCTTAGTCGACACGTACGAGCAGTACTTC.

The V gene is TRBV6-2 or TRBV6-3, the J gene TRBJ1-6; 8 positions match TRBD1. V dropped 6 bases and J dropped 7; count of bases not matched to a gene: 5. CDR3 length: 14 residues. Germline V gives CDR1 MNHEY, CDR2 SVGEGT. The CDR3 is CASSRDRMNSPLHF. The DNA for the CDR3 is TGTGCCAGCAGCAGGGACAGGATGAATTCACCCCTCCACTTT.

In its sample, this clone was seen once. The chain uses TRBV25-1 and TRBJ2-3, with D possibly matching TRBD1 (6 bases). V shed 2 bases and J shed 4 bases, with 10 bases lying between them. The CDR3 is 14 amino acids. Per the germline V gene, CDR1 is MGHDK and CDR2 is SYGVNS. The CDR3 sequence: CASSEHREPDTQYF. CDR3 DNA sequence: TGTGCCAGCAGTGAACACAGGGAGCCAGATACGCAGTATTTT.

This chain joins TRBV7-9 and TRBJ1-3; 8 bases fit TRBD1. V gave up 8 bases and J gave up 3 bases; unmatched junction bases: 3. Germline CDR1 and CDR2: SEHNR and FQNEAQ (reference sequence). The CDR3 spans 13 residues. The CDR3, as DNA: TGTGCCAGCCAAGACAGGGGTGGAAACACCATATATTTT. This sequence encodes CASQDRGGNTIYF.

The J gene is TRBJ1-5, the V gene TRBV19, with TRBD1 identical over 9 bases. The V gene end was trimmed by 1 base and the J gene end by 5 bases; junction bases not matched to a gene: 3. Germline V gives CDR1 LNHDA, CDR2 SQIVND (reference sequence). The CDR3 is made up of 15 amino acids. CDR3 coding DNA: TGTGCCAGTAGTATAGGGGACAGGGCCCATCAGCCCCAGCATTTT. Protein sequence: CASSIGDRAHQPQHF. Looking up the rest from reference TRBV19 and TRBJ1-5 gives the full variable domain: DGGITQSPKYLFRKEGQNVTLSCEQNLNHDAMYWYRQDPGQGLRLIYYSQIVNDFQKGDIAEGYSVSREKKESFPLTVTSAQKNPTAFYLCASSIGDRAHQPQHFGDGTRLSIL.

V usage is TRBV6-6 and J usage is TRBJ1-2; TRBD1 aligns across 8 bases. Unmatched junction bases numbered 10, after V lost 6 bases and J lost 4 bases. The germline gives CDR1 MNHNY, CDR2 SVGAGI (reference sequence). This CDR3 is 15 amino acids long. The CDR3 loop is CASSPRQGPTYGYTF. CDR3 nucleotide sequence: TGTGCCAGCAGCCCCAGACAGGGGCCAACCTATGGCTACACCTTC.

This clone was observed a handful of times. The DNA of the CDR3 is TGTGCCAGCAGCTTGGCAGGGGAAGGGGAAAAACTGTTTTTT. Residues: CASSLAGEGEKLFF. The chain is built from TRBV7-9 and TRBJ1-4; perhaps TRBD1 as D (6 bases). V was clipped by 3 bases and J by 8 bases, with 13 bases between them. The germline gives CDR1 SEHNR, CDR2 FQNEAQ (reference sequence). CDR3 length: 14 amino acids.

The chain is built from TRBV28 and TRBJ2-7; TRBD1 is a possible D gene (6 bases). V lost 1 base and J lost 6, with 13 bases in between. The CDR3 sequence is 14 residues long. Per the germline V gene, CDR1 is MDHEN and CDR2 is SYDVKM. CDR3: CASSLSVQGGEQYF. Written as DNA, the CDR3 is TGTGCCAGCAGTTTATCTGTACAAGGGGGCGAGCAGTACTTC.

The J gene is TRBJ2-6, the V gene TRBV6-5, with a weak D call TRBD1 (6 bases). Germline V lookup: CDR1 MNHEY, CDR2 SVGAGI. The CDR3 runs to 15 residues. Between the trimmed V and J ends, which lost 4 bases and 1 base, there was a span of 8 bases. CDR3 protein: CASSWTVSGANVLTF. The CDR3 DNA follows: TGTGCCAGCAGTTGGACAGTTTCTGGGGCCAACGTCCTGACTTTC.

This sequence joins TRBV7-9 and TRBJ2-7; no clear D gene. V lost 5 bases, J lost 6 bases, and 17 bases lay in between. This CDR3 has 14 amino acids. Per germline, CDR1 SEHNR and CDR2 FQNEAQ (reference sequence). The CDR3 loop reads CASSPTVPAGEQYF. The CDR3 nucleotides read TGTGCCAGCAGCCCCACCGTTCCGGCAGGCGAGCAGTACTTC.

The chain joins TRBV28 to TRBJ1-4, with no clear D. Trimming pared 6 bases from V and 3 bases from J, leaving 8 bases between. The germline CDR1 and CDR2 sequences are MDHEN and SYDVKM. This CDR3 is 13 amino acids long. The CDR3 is CASRRAPNEKLFF. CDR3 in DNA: TGTGCCAGCAGGCGGGCCCCTAATGAAAAACTGTTTTTT.

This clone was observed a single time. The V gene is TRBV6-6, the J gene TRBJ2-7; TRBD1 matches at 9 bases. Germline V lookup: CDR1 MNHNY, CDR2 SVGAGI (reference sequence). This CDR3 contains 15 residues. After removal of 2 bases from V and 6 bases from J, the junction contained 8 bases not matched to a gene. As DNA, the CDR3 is TGTGCCAGCAGTTACCCTGGACAGGGGACATCCGAGCAGTACTTC. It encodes CASSYPGQGTSEQYF.

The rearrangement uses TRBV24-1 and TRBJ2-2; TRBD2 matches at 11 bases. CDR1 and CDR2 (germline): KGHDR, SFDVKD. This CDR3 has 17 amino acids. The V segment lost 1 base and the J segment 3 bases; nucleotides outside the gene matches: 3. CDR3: CATSDFGTSGYTGELFF. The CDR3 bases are TGTGCCACCAGTGATTTTGGGACTAGCGGTTACACCGGGGAGCTGTTTTTT.

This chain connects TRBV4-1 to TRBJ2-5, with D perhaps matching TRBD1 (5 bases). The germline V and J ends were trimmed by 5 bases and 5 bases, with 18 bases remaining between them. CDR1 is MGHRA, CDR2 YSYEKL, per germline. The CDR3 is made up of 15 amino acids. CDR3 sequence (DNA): TGCGCCAGCAGCGAACACCAGGGATTGGGGGAGACCCAGTACTTC. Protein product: CASSEHQGLGETQYF.

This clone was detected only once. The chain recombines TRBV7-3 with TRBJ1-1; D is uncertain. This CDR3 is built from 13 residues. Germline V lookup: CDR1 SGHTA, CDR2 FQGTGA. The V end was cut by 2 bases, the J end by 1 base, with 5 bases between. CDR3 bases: TGTGCCAGCAGCTTAGAGCGGAACACTGAAGCTTTCTTT. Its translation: CASSLERNTEAFF.